This TCR beta chain came from a study of T cell responses to AZD1222 COVID-19 vaccine. Findings of the study overall: Unmutated variant regions are reportedly targeted by nearly half of spike-specific TCRs. Baseline serology detected seropositivity in only six AZD1222 recipients.

Data came from immunoSEQ multiplex PCR; TCRdb stores just in-frame clones and leaves some out. The table has around 140,000 clones, less than 95% seen once. This CDR3 has 16 amino acids. CDR1 is SGHTS, CDR2 YDEGEE, per germline. Trimming stripped 0 bases from V and 5 bases from J, with 15 bases between. Turning to this clone: Its cognate antigen is unknown.

V is TRBV5-8 and J is TRBJ2-1; maybe TRBD1 (7 bases). The specimen was peripheral blood, collected 28 days after the second dose of the MenACWY control vaccine. The sequence was obtained from an adult who received the MenACWY meningococcal vaccine as a control. This chain's CDR3 is CASSLETGRLNNEQFF. The CDR3 nucleotides are TGTGCCAGCAGCTTGGAGACAGGGAGGTTAAACAATGAGCAGTTCTTC.